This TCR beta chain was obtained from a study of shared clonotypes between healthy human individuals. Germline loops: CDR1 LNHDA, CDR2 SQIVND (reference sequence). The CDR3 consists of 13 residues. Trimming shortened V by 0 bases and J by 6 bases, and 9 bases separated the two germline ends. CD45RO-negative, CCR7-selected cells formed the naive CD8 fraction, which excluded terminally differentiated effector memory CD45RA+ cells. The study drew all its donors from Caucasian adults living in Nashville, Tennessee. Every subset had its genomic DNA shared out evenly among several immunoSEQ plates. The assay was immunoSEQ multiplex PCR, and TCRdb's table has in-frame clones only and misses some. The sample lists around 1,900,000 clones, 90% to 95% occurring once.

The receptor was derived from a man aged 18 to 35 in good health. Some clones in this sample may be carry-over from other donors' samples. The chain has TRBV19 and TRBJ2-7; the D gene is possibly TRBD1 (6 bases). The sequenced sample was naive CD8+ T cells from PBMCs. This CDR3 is CASSIDPRGEQYF. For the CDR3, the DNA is TGTGCCAGTAGTATAGATCCCAGGGGCGAGCAGTACTTC. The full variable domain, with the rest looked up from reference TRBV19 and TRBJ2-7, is DGGITQSPKYLFRKEGQNVTLSCEQNLNHDAMYWYRQDPGQGLRLIYYSQIVNDFQKGDIAEGYSVSREKKESFPLTVTSAQKNPTAFYLCASSIDPRGEQYFGPGTRLTVT.